Presented here are 20 T cell receptor beta chains from one specimen sequenced in a study of T cell clonality in common variable immunodeficiency (dated by TCRdb to between 2014 and 2017). Overall study results and their limits: Fewer deletions and N-nucleotide insertions were reportedly observed in CVID TCRbeta sequences, and highly modified clones with 13 or more V deletions were reportedly absent from CVID TCRbeta sequences.

Their specific antigens are unknown. The library was generated by the immunoSEQ multiplex PCR assay. TCRdb limited this immuneACCESS table to in-frame rearrangements with V and J called. A share of clones is missing; checked studies link under half to unresolved V genes, and the rest is unexplained. With 25,000 or so clones recorded, this sample contains no clone counted only once. The ten largest clones add up to roughly 22% of the sample. Sequenced input: peripheral blood mononuclear cells. The receptors shown here come from a human donor with common variable immunodeficiency.

This clone was observed many times. Read data end 3 residues before the CDR3 end; the end is taken from the germline J gene. This chain links TRBV5-1 with TRBJ2-3; 12 bases are shared with TRBD2. The germline CDR1 and CDR2 sequences are SGHRS and YFSETQ. V was clipped by 3 bases and J by 3 bases; unmatched bases: 2. The CDR3 totals 15 residues. The CDR3 DNA, read in part, is TGCGCCAGCAGCTCGACTAGCGGGAGAACAGATACG. Translating gives CASSSTSGRTDT. In full, the CDR3 is CASSSTSGRTDTQYF.

There are a few counts of this clone. A much larger clonotype is one base distant, so this may be a read error. From the germline J gene comes the end of the CDR3, since the read stops 3 residues before it. The sample contains more than one DNA sequence encoding this CDR3. The rearrangement links TRBV2 to TRBJ2-1, with 8 bases matching TRBD2. Germline values: CDR1 SNHLY, CDR2 FYNNEI. This CDR3 contains 16 residues. V shed 1 base and J 6 bases; nucleotides not matched to a gene: 8. CDR3: CASSEEASGRGNEQFF. The sequenced CDR3 bases are TGTGCCAGCAGTGAAGAGGCGAGCGGGAGAGGCAATGAG.

In this sample, this clone turned up many times. The CDR3 goes on 3 residues after the read ends, and that part is filled in from the germline J gene. The gene calls are TRBV5-1 and TRBJ1-2; TRBD1 matches 7 bases. J gave up 5 bases and V 4 bases, and 5 bases lay outside the gene matches. Germline values: CDR1 SGHRS, CDR2 YFSETQ. The CDR3 spans 13 residues. CDR3 protein: CASSEGQTYGYTF. CDR3 bases read: TGCGCCAGCAGCGAGGGACAGACGTATGGC.

This clone has at least ten counts. The sequenced fragment ends 3 residues before the CDR3 boundary, so the rest is inferred from the germline J gene. The chain has TRBV7-9 and TRBJ1-1, with D possibly being TRBD1 (5 bases). CDR3 length equals 14 residues. Germline loops: CDR1 SEHNR, CDR2 FQNEAQ (reference sequence). Trimming removed 6 bases from V and 1 base from J, with 12 bases in between. CDR3 DNA, as far as it was read: TGTGCCAGCAGTGGGGGGGGTAAGAACACTGAA. It yields the protein CASSGGGKNTE. The entire CDR3 reads CASSGGGKNTEAFF.

This clone was recorded many times. The CDR3 extends 3 residues past the end of the read, so its final part is completed from the germline J gene. The chain couples TRBV5-4 to TRBJ2-7, with TRBD1 matching 12 bases. Germline V gene sequence: CDR1 SGHNT, CDR2 YYREEE (reference sequence). CDR3 size: 14 residues. J was trimmed by 6 bases and V by 5 bases; bases with no gene match: 6. CDR3 protein: CASRPGQGASEQYF. Partial CDR3 DNA: TGTGCCAGCAGACCGGGACAGGGGGCGAGCGAG.

Ten or more counts support this clone. The read is 3 residues too short to cover the CDR3 end, so that end is filled in from the germline J gene. This chain links TRBV30 with TRBJ2-2; 10 bases fit TRBD2. The CDR3 sequence is 15 residues long. J gave up 3 bases and V 5 bases, and 6 bases lay outside the gene matches. Germline CDR1 and CDR2: GTSNPN and SVGIG (reference sequence). CDR3: CAWASGGAYTGELFF. The covered CDR3 bases are TGTGCCTGGGCTAGCGGGGGTGCTTACACCGGGGAG.

The CDR3 bases that were read are TGTGCCAGCTCACCACTCGGGGACTCGGGGGAGACC. This sequence encodes CASSPLGDSGET. The CDR3, in full, reads CASSPLGDSGETQYF. The gene calls are TRBV18 and TRBJ2-5, with TRBD2 as a possible D gene (6 bases). The read terminates 3 residues ahead of where the CDR3 ends, so the germline J gene completes it. The CDR3 has 15 residues. Germline V CDR1 and CDR2: KGHSH, LQKENI. Trimming took 1 base from V and 5 from J, leaving 14 bases between them.

A remark on this clone: The sequence runs out 3 residues before the end of the CDR3; the remainder is reconstructed from the germline J gene. The rearrangement uses TRBV5-1 and TRBJ2-1, with TRBD2 matching over 12 bases. Germline V gene sequence: CDR1 SGHRS, CDR2 YFSETQ. With 0 bases clipped from V and 7 bases from J, the junction kept 8 bases outside the gene matches. The CDR3 is 17 residues long. Incomplete CDR3 DNA: TGCGCCAGCAGCTTGGTTTCTAGCGGGAGGGGGACGAATGAG. Encoded protein: CASSLVSSGRGTNE. Given in full, the CDR3 is CASSLVSSGRGTNEQFF.

This clone has at least ten counts. The read gets to within 3 residues of the CDR3 end, and the germline J gene fills in the rest. The genes are TRBV7-8 and TRBJ2-1; no clear D. CDR3 length: 13 amino acids. V was shortened by 6 bases and J by 8 bases, with 14 bases between the two germline ends. The germline V gene encodes CDR1 SGHVS and CDR2 FQNEAQ. CDR3 loop: CASRLNDLDEQFF. The sequenced part of the CDR3 DNA is TGTGCCAGCAGATTGAATGACTTGGATGAG. Looking up the rest from reference TRBV7-8 and TRBJ2-1 gives the full variable domain: GAGVSQSPRYKVAKRGQDVALRCDPISGHVSLFWYQQALGQGPEFLTYFQNEAQLDKSGLPSDRFFAERPEGSVSTLKIQRTQQEDSAVYLCASRLNDLDEQFFGPGTRLTVL.

This clone appeared many times. With the read ending 3 residues before the CDR3 end, the germline J gene is used to fill in that end. The chain carries TRBV6-1 and TRBJ1-4; maybe TRBD1 (5 bases). Trimming took 3 bases from V and 3 from J, leaving 5 bases between them. CDR1 is MNHNS and CDR2 is SASEGT in the germline V gene. This CDR3 has 13 residues. Partial CDR3 DNA: TGTGCCAGCAGTGACAGGGCTAATGAAAAA. Its translation is CASSDRANEK. The entire CDR3 sequence reads CASSDRANEKLFF.

This clone was counted many times. With the read ending 3 residues before the CDR3 end, the germline J gene is used to fill in that end. The V and J genes are TRBV29-1 and TRBJ2-7; 8 bases fit TRBD1. The CDR3 length is 14 residues. The V gene end was trimmed by 4 bases and the J gene end by 2 bases; junction bases not matched to a gene: 7. Germline CDR1 is SQVTM and CDR2 is ANQGSEA. The sequenced part of the CDR3 DNA is TGCAGCGTTGTCGGGACAGGAGGCGCCTACGAG. Translating it yields CSVVGTGGAYE. The entire CDR3 protein reads CSVVGTGGAYEQYF.

This clone was counted many times. The read terminates 3 residues before the CDR3 end, so the remaining end is supplied by the germline J gene. The chain employs TRBV5-4 and TRBJ2-7, with 8 positions matching TRBD1. The V and J ends lost 4 bases and 2 bases, in that order; junction bases with no gene match: 5. The CDR3 has 14 amino acids. Germline CDR1 reads SGHNT; CDR2 reads YYREEE (reference sequence). CDR3: CASSQTGDPYEQYF. The sequenced CDR3 bases are TGTGCCAGCAGCCAGACAGGGGACCCCTACGAG.

This clone was counted many times. The read halts 3 residues ahead of the CDR3 end, with the missing end drawn from the germline J gene. The chain has TRBV6-2 or TRBV6-3 and TRBJ1-1, with 7 nucleotides matching TRBD1. CDR3 length: 14 amino acids. V dropped 7 bases and J dropped 5; count of bases not matched to a gene: 10. Germline V gene lookup returns CDR1 MNHEY and CDR2 SVGEGT. The CDR3 is CASIVAGGRTEAFF. CDR3 DNA, as far as it was read: TGTGCCAGCATCGTAGCAGGGGGACGGACTGAA.

Points on this clone: The read comes to an end 3 residues before the CDR3 does, leaving the germline J gene to fill in the end. Other DNA sequences in the same sample also yield this CDR3. The rearrangement links TRBV7-7 to TRBJ2-2; unclear D gene. The V and J ends lost 5 bases and 1 base respectively, with 8 bases between them. The germline V gene has CDR1 SSHAT and CDR2 FNYEAQ (reference sequence). This CDR3 has 14 amino acids. The CDR3 bases that were read are TGTGCCAGCAGCCCCGACAAGAACACCGGGGAG. Amino acids: CASSPDKNTGE. The full-length CDR3 reads as CASSPDKNTGELFF.

About this clone: Read data end 3 residues before the CDR3 end; the end is taken from the germline J gene. The V and J genes are TRBV19 and TRBJ1-5, with a weak D call TRBD1 (5 bases). Germline CDR1 and CDR2: LNHDA and SQIVND (reference sequence). The V end was cut by 5 bases, the J end by 4 bases, with 6 bases between. The CDR3 loop spans 12 amino acids. The CDR3 bases that were read are TGTGCCAGTAGTGGGGGGAATCAGCCC. It yields the protein CASSGGNQP. The entire CDR3 reads CASSGGNQPQHF.

This clone was seen a handful of times. Read sequence stops 3 residues before the CDR3 end, and the germline J gene provides the missing end. The chain is built from TRBV5-1 and TRBJ2-3; TRBD2 aligns across 10 bases. Per germline, CDR1 SGHRS and CDR2 YFSETQ. There are 14 residues in the CDR3. The V and J ends lost 7 bases and 5 bases, in that order; junction bases with no gene match: 7. The covered CDR3 bases are TGCGCCAGCGGACTAGTAGCGGGAGGAGATACG. Protein sequence: CASGLVAGGDT. The full CDR3 sequence reads CASGLVAGGDTQYF.

This clone was detected ten times or more. The read falls 3 residues short of the CDR3 end, and the missing part is taken from the germline J gene. The chain carries TRBV19 and TRBJ2-3; TRBD2 matches at 11 bases. Per the germline V gene, CDR1 is LNHDA and CDR2 is SQIVND (reference sequence). The CDR3 totals 18 residues. V lost 0 bases, J lost 0 bases, and 5 bases stayed unmatched. The chain's CDR3 is CASSIDLGTSGSTDTQYF. The DNA read from the CDR3 is TGTGCCAGTAGTATAGATCTAGGGACTAGCGGAAGCACAGATACG.

Many counts were recorded for this clone. CDR3 DNA (partial): TGTGCCAGCAGTTTTCCAGACCGGGACTTTTCCTACGAG. It yields the protein CASSFPDRDFSYE. The whole CDR3 sequence reads CASSFPDRDFSYEQYF. The chain uses TRBV28 and TRBJ2-7; a possible D gene is TRBD2 (6 bases). The observed sequence ends 3 residues before the CDR3 terminus, with the missing tail filled in from the germline J gene. Trimming cost V 3 bases and J 1 base, with 16 bases left between them. From germline, CDR1 is MDHEN and CDR2 SYDVKM. The CDR3 totals 16 residues.

This clone was detected many times. The read finishes 3 residues shy of the CDR3 end, and the germline J gene is used to complete it. The V gene is TRBV6-1, the J gene TRBJ2-7, with 10 bases identical to TRBD1. CDR1 is MNHNS, CDR2 SASEGT, per germline. The CDR3 runs to 16 residues. J was trimmed by 6 bases and V by 2 bases; bases with no gene match: 10. The CDR3 bases that were read are TGTGCCAGCAGTGAAAGGATCCGGGACAGGGGTTTCGAG. Amino acid sequence: CASSERIRDRGFE. The whole CDR3 protein reads CASSERIRDRGFEQYF.

This clone has ten or more counts. The read ends 3 residues early relative to the CDR3; the germline J gene fills the gap. The rearrangement joins TRBV6-2 or TRBV6-3 to TRBJ2-1, with D possibly matching TRBD2 (6 bases). V was trimmed by 0 bases and J by 6 bases, leaving 9 bases between them. This CDR3 is built from 14 residues. From germline, CDR1 is MNHEY and CDR2 SVGEGT. CDR3 DNA (partial): TGTGCCAGCAGTTACTCCGCTAGCGTCAATGAG. It is translated as CASSYSASVNE. Given in full, the CDR3 is CASSYSASVNEQFF.